A selection of T cell receptor beta chains follows, all from one sample in a study of blood T cells in healthy people across ages. MiXCR was run by TCRdb on the 5' RACE reads, yielding one entry per CDR3 protein. Here the sample spans some 860,000 distinct CDR3 sequences, roughly 50% being singletons. The source material was blood. Every receptor here comes from a man aged 40-55 years in good health. Both conserved end residues are part of each CDR3. D genes are given only for firm matches. Only part of the rows carry a size: once, few, many, or a class if the clone is expanded.

j_call v_call clone_size d_call cdr3_nt cdr3_aa
TRBJ1-1 TRBV3-1 NA NA TGTGCCAGCAGGCGCGGGGGGGATGGAGCTGAAGCTTTCTTT CASRRGGDGAEAFF
TRBJ2-5 TRBV7-2 NA NA TGTGCCAGCAGCTCCCGGGGGAGCCAAGAGACCCAGTACTTC CASSSRGSQETQYF
TRBJ2-1 TRBV29-1 few TRBD2 TGCAGCGTTGAAGGGTATCCCGGGGAGGGCAATGAGCAGTTCTTC CSVEGYPGEGNEQFF
TRBJ1-1 TRBV20-1 NA TRBD1 TGCAGTGCCGCGCCGACAGGGGAATTAGAAGCTTTCTTT CSAAPTGELEAFF
TRBJ2-7 TRBV4-1 NA TRBD2 TGCGCCAGCAGCCTTGCCCCCTTAAGCGGGAGGCGCGAGCAGTACTTC CASSLAPLSGRREQYF
TRBJ2-3 TRBV7-2 NA NA TGTGCCAGCAGCTTAGTAGCGGCCGCGGGGACAGATACGCAGTATTTT CASSLVAAAGTDTQYF
TRBJ2-7 TRBV4-1 few NA TGCGCCAGCAGCCAGACAGGATTCTACTACGAGCAGTACTTC CASSQTGFYYEQYF
TRBJ2-1 TRBV20-1 NA NA TGCAGTGCTATTAGAGGGAAACTACTTCCAAACTACAATGAGCAGTTCTTC CSAIRGKLLPNYNEQFF
TRBJ1-5 TRBV5-1 NA NA TGCGCCAGCAGCTTGGGCGATGCAAATCAGCCCCAGCATTTT CASSLGDANQPQHF
TRBJ2-1 TRBV6-2/TRBV6-3 NA NA TGTGCCAGCAGGCAGGGGTTCCGGGGCAATGAGCAGTTCTTC CASRQGFRGNEQFF
TRBJ1-1 TRBV2 NA NA TGTGCCAGCGGGGCAGGGATGAACACTGAAGCTTTCTTT CASGAGMNTEAFF
TRBJ2-5 TRBV29-1 few TRBD1 TGCAGCGCCTGCCCGACAGGGGTTCGAGAGACCCAGTACTTC CSACPTGVRETQYF
TRBJ2-1 TRBV6-2/TRBV6-3 NA TRBD2 TGTGCCAGCAGTTACACCGGGGTAGCGGGAGTAGTTCCAGACCGGTACAATGAGCAGTTCTTC CASSYTGVAGVVPDRYNEQFF
TRBJ2-7 TRBV20-1 NA TRBD1 TGCAGTGCTGGCCGACAGGGGGCCCACGAGCAGTACTTC CSAGRQGAHEQYF
TRBJ1-6 TRBV27 NA TRBD1 TGTGCCAGCAGTGCCCGGACAGGGGGCGGGACACCCCTCCACTTT CASSARTGGGTPLHF
TRBJ1-2 TRBV6-4 few NA TGTGCCAGCAGTGACTCGGGCCTGAGAGATGGCTACACCTTC CASSDSGLRDGYTF
TRBJ1-5 TRBV20-1 few TRBD1 TGCAGTGCTTTAACAGGGGCGGGTTGGGGCAATCAGCCCCAGCATTTT CSALTGAGWGNQPQHF
TRBJ2-7 TRBV27 NA NA TGTGCCAGCAGTTTTCGGGGTTGCGAGCAGTACTTC CASSFRGCEQYF
TRBJ2-7 TRBV4-3 NA NA TGCGCCAGCAGCCAAAGGCCGCTACCGCAATCGGGCGAGCAGTACTTC CASSQRPLPQSGEQYF
TRBJ2-1 TRBV6-5 NA NA TGTGCCAGCACCCCCGGACCGATAGTCTACAATGAGCAGTTCTTC CASTPGPIVYNEQFF
TRBJ2-1 TRBV29-1 NA TRBD1 TGCAGCGTTTTGGGACAGGGCTCCAATGAGCAGTTCTTC CSVLGQGSNEQFF
TRBJ1-5 TRBV3-1 NA NA TGTGCCAGCAGCCAAGATTCCAACCTCAATCAGCCCCAGCATTTT CASSQDSNLNQPQHF
TRBJ2-3 TRBV24-1 few NA TGTGCCACCAGTGAAAGAGCGGGCTTAAGCACAGATACGCAGTATTTT CATSERAGLSTDTQYF
TRBJ1-1 TRBV2 NA NA TGTGCCAGCAGTGAACCGAGAACGAACACTGAAGCTTTCTTT CASSEPRTNTEAFF
TRBJ2-5 TRBV9 NA NA TGTGCCAGCAGCGCTAGGGAAGGGACCCAGTACTTC CASSAREGTQYF
TRBJ1-1 TRBV27 few NA TGTGCCAGCACCCGGGGCACTGAAGCTTTCTTT CASTRGTEAFF
TRBJ2-5 TRBV12-3/TRBV12-4 NA TRBD2 TGTGCCAGCAGAAGTAGCGGGGCCCAAGAGACCCAGTACTTC CASRSSGAQETQYF
TRBJ2-7 TRBV7-2 NA NA TGTGCCAGCAGCTTAGAGCCGCGAACCTACGAGCAGTACTTC CASSLEPRTYEQYF
TRBJ2-5 TRBV13 NA TRBD2 TGTGCCAGCAGCCCCCGAACCCATAGCGGGGGGGGAGAGACCCAGTACTTC CASSPRTHSGGGETQYF
TRBJ2-3 TRBV12-3/TRBV12-4 few NA TGTGCCAGCAGATTGCGGATCACAGATACGCAGTATTTT CASRLRITDTQYF
TRBJ2-3 TRBV7-9 NA NA TGTGCCAGCAGCCCCAGTGGATTCAGGGAGACCCAGTATTTT CASSPSGFRETQYF
TRBJ2-7 TRBV25-1 NA NA TGTGCCAGCAGTGAATATTACCGTCCCTACGAGCAGTACTTC CASSEYYRPYEQYF
TRBJ1-6 TRBV15 NA NA TGTGCCAGTCGACAGGATACCTATAATTCACCCCTCCACTTT CASRQDTYNSPLHF
TRBJ2-3 TRBV20-1 NA NA TGCAGTGCTAGGGATCTAACAGCCCGGGATACGCAGTATTTT CSARDLTARDTQYF
TRBJ2-3 TRBV9 NA NA TGTGCCAGCAGCGGAATTAAGTCAGATACGCAGTATTTT CASSGIKSDTQYF
TRBJ2-5 TRBV20-1 few NA TGCAGTGCTAGGAGGCTTTTAGGAGCTCAAGAGACCCAGTACTTC CSARRLLGAQETQYF
TRBJ2-3 TRBV12-3/TRBV12-4 NA NA TGTGCCAGTAGACTAGGGGCAGATACGCAGTATTTT CASRLGADTQYF
TRBJ2-5 TRBV5-1 few NA TGCGCCAGCAGCTTGGTATTAGGGTTAGCGGAAAAAGAGACCCAGTACTTC CASSLVLGLAEKETQYF
TRBJ1-2 TRBV7-2 NA NA TGTGCCAGCAGCCCCGGGCCCAACCGGGATGGCTACACCTTC CASSPGPNRDGYTF
TRBJ1-1 TRBV29-1 NA NA TGCAGCGTTGAGAGGGACTGGGTGGGCACTGAAGCTTTCTTT CSVERDWVGTEAFF
TRBJ2-5 TRBV6-5 NA NA TGTGCCAGCAGATACAGATTACAAGAGACCCAGTACTTC CASRYRLQETQYF
TRBJ2-3 TRBV11-3 NA NA TGTGCCAGCAGCTTAGATCTTGTGACAGATACGCAGTATTTT CASSLDLVTDTQYF
TRBJ2-1 TRBV25-1 NA NA TGTGCCAGCAGGGATTGGGAGACGAATGAGCAGTTCTTC CASRDWETNEQFF
TRBJ2-3 TRBV7-9 NA TRBD2 TGTGCCAGCAGCTTAGCGCGTTCTAGCGGGGCAGACCTCACAGATACGCAGTATTTT CASSLARSSGADLTDTQYF
TRBJ1-2 TRBV6-6 NA TRBD1 TGTGCCACCAGGGGACAGACTAACTATGGCTACACCTTC CATRGQTNYGYTF
TRBJ2-1 TRBV27 NA TRBD2 TGTGCCAGCTCTTTCGGCCTAGCGGGAGAGGGGCCGAGGGAGCAGTTCTTC CASSFGLAGEGPREQFF
TRBJ2-7 TRBV7-2 NA TRBD2 TGTGCCAGCAGCTTAGACGCTAGCGGGAGCTCCTACGAGCAGTACTTC CASSLDASGSSYEQYF
TRBJ2-5 TRBV9 NA TRBD1 TGTGCCAGCAGCGTAGCAGGGACAGGGGGCTGGGAGACCCAGTACTTC CASSVAGTGGWETQYF
TRBJ2-5 TRBV9 few NA TGTGCCAGCAGCGTAGACCCCATAGGAGGGGCCCAAGAGACCCAGTACTTC CASSVDPIGGAQETQYF
TRBJ2-1 TRBV5-1 NA TRBD1 TGCGCCAGCAGCTTAGGGACAGGGATGAATGAGCAGTTCTTC CASSLGTGMNEQFF
TRBJ2-5 TRBV7-7 NA NA TGTGCCAGCAGCTTTAGTATTAGGTCAGAGACCCAGTACTTC CASSFSIRSETQYF
TRBJ2-5 TRBV3-1 NA NA TGTGCCAGCAGCCCCGAGGGGGGAACAGGGGAGACCCAGTACTTC CASSPEGGTGETQYF
TRBJ2-5 TRBV25-1 few NA TGTGCCAGCAGTAGACTGGGAAGCGTTGAGCAGTACTTC CASSRLGSVEQYF
TRBJ2-2 TRBV27 NA NA TGTGCCAGCAGCCGAGTGAACACCGGGGAGCTGTTTTTT CASSRVNTGELFF
TRBJ1-2 TRBV12-3/TRBV12-4 NA NA TGTGCCAGCAGTTTAAGGGCAAGAGGGGACTATGGCTACACCTTC CASSLRARGDYGYTF
TRBJ1-2 TRBV7-2 NA TRBD1 TGTGCCAGCAGCTTACTAAGGGGGCATGGCTACACCTTC CASSLLRGHGYTF
TRBJ1-5 TRBV10-3 NA NA TGTGCCATCAGTGAGTCGAACGCGGGTCAGCCCCAGCATTTT CAISESNAGQPQHF
TRBJ1-6 TRBV12-3/TRBV12-4 once NA TGTGCCAGCAGTTTTTACCCAAGACAGACCTATAATTCACCCCTCCACTTT CASSFYPRQTYNSPLHF
TRBJ2-5 TRBV15 NA NA TGTGCCACCAAACTCCAGCCAGGTAGCCAAGAGACCCAGTACTTC CATKLQPGSQETQYF
TRBJ2-3 TRBV5-1 NA TRBD1 TGCGCCAGCAGCCCGGAACCGGGACAGGGGGCATCACACACAGATACGCAGTATTTT CASSPEPGQGASHTDTQYF